These T cell receptor beta chains were read from a single sample in a study of blood T cell repertoires in COVID-19. Data came from immunoSEQ multiplex PCR; TCRdb stores just in-frame clones and leaves some out. In the table there are 30,000 to 40,000 clones, 75% to 90% of which are singletons. The material sequenced was peripheral blood. The receptors stem from a man aged 50-60 years with active or convalescent COVID-19. Both conserved end residues are part of each CDR3. D genes are given only for firm matches. Only some rows state a clone size, as once, few, many or a class for expanded clones.

TRBV11-2	-	15	TRBD1	TRBJ2-1	TGTGCCAGCAGCTTGGGACAGGGGGACTACAATGAGCAGTTCTTC	CASSLGQGDYNEQFF
TRBV6-6	-	14	TRBD1	TRBJ2-7	TGTGCCAGCAGACCGCCGGGACAGAACTACGAGCAGTACTTC	CASRPPGQNYEQYF
TRBV24-1	-	13	TRBD2	TRBJ2-5	TGTGCCACCAGCGAGGCGGGAGCTGAGACCCAGTACTTC	CATSEAGAETQYF
TRBV5-1	-	15	-	TRBJ1-4	TGCGCCAGCAGCCCAACAGGGTCAACTAATGAAAAACTGTTTTTT	CASSPTGSTNEKLFF
TRBV4-2	-	14	-	TRBJ2-2	TGTGCCAGCAGCCAAGGGAGCGGCACCGGGGAGCTGTTTTTT	CASSQGSGTGELFF
TRBV5-4	once	13	TRBD1	TRBJ2-7	TGTGCCAGCAGCCCCACAGGGGGCCGGGAGCAGTACTTC	CASSPTGGREQYF
TRBV4-3	-	15	TRBD1	TRBJ1-2	TGCGCCAGCAGCCAAGAGTTCGGGACAGATTATGGCTACACCTTC	CASSQEFGTDYGYTF
TRBV6-2/TRBV6-3	few	17	TRBD1	TRBJ1-1	TGTGCCAGCAGTTACACCCATACCACGGACAGGCTGCTTTGCGCTTTCTTT	CASSYTHTTDRLLCAFF
TRBV4-3	-	13	-	TRBJ1-1	TGCGCCAGCAGCCAAACAGATTGGACTGAAGCTTTCTTT	CASSQTDWTEAFF
TRBV4-3	-	17	-	TRBJ2-1	TGCGCCAGCAGCCAAGATCCGTACGGGAGCGGGCACAATGAGCAGTTCTTC	CASSQDPYGSGHNEQFF
TRBV4-3	-	16	-	TRBJ2-7	TGCGCCAGCAGCCAAGGAGTGGGAGACTCTAGCTACGAGCAGTACTTC	CASSQGVGDSSYEQYF
TRBV7-8	once	15	TRBD1	TRBJ2-7	TGTGCCAGCAGCTTCCGGACAGGCCTCTCCTACGAGCAGTACTTC	CASSFRTGLSYEQYF
TRBV11-2	-	17	TRBD2	TRBJ2-7	TGTGCCAGCAGCTTTGGGATAGCGGGATCGCCAGGCTACGAGCAGTACTTC	CASSFGIAGSPGYEQYF
TRBV10-3	-	15	TRBD1	TRBJ1-3	TGTGCCATCAGTACGACAGGGGGCTTCGGAAACACCATATATTTT	CAISTTGGFGNTIYF
TRBV15	-	18	TRBD2	TRBJ2-1	TGTGCCACCAGCAGAGTTACTAGCGGCCAGCCTTATTACAATGAGCAGTTCTTC	CATSRVTSGQPYYNEQFF
TRBV28	-	14	TRBD1	TRBJ2-7	TGTGCCAGCAGTCCGGGACAGGGTCAAGGCGAGCAGTACTTC	CASSPGQGQGEQYF
TRBV6-5	-	15	TRBD2	TRBJ2-2	TGTGCCAGCAGCGTGGGACTAGCGAGTACCGGGGAGCTGTTTTTT	CASSVGLASTGELFF
TRBV5-1	-	16	-	TRBJ1-5	TGCGCCAGCAGCTTGGTACCAAGCCGGGAAAATCAGCCCCAGCATTTT	CASSLVPSRENQPQHF
TRBV5-6	-	14	-	TRBJ2-7	TGTGCCAGCAGCTTGAACGGTCCAACCAACGAGCAGTACTTC	CASSLNGPTNEQYF
TRBV30	-	15	TRBD2	TRBJ2-2	TGTGCCTGGTCGAGCGGGAGCGGGGGAACCGGGGAGCTGTTTTTT	CAWSSGSGGTGELFF
TRBV7-2	-	16	TRBD1	TRBJ2-5	TGTGCCAGCAGCTTAGGCGCGACAGGGTACGGAGAGACCCAGTACTTC	CASSLGATGYGETQYF
TRBV5-1	once	17	TRBD2	TRBJ2-3	TGCGCCAGCAGCTCTGGGAGGACTAGCGGGAGTTACGATACGCAGTATTTT	CASSSGRTSGSYDTQYF
TRBV27	few	16	TRBD2	TRBJ2-7	TGTGCCAGCAGTTTACGGGCTCCGCCGCGGGGGAGCGAGCAGTACTTC	CASSLRAPPRGSEQYF
TRBV12-3/TRBV12-4	few	11	TRBD1	TRBJ2-1	TGTGCCAGCAGGACAGGGGGCGGGCAGTTCTTC	CASRTGGGQFF
TRBV24-1	-	16	-	TRBJ1-4	TGTGCCACCAGTGATTCCACCGGGACTCCGGAGGAAAAACTGTTTTTT	CATSDSTGTPEEKLFF
TRBV7-2	-	13	TRBD1	TRBJ2-7	TGTGCCAGCAGCTTAGGCGTACAGGGGGCTCAGTACTTC	CASSLGVQGAQYF
TRBV4-2	-	18	-	TRBJ2-4	TGTGCCAGCAGCCAGGATACACGGATGGACTTAGCCAAAAACATTCAGTACTTC	CASSQDTRMDLAKNIQYF
TRBV18	-	17	TRBD2	TRBJ2-3	TGTGCCAGCTCACCACTCCCTAGCGGGCCTGGCACAGATACGCAGTATTTT	CASSPLPSGPGTDTQYF
TRBV10-3	-	14	-	TRBJ2-1	TGTGCCATCAGTGGGGGGGGCTTTGGTAGTGAGCAGTTCTTC	CAISGGGFGSEQFF